The 10 T cell receptor beta chains in this list originate from one sample, sequenced in a study of cytomegalovirus exposure and HLA in healthy donors. It was with 60 Vbeta and 13 Jbeta primers that the PCR ran. Profiling relied on immunoSEQ multiplex PCR, and the TCRdb table lists in-frame clones only, not all of them. Its table records fewer than 200,000 clones. The material sequenced was PBMCs. These receptor sequences come from a woman aged 60-70 years in good health and CMV-seronegative.

V gene TRBV10-3 combines with J gene TRBJ2-1; TRBD2 agrees at 8 bases. The CDR3 has 16 residues. Germline CDR1 is ENHRY and CDR2 is SYGVKD. J was trimmed by 2 bases and V by 4 bases; bases with no gene match: 7. The CDR3 DNA follows: TGTGCCATCAGTGTGGTTAGCGGGGTGGCCTACAATGAGCAGTTCTTC. Its protein is CAISVVSGVAYNEQFF.

The chain couples TRBV4-2 to TRBJ2-5, with 9 bases lining up with TRBD2. The J call may be mistaken, given a closer DNA end match to TRBJ2-7. Per germline, CDR1 LGHNA and CDR2 YNFKEQ. The CDR3 spans 16 residues. The DNA for the CDR3 is TGTGCCAGCAGCCACGACGGGACTAGCTCTTCCTACGAGCAGTACTTC. Translated, it gives CASSHDGTSSSYEQYF.

V usage is TRBV29-1 and J usage is TRBJ1-4, with a weak D call TRBD1 (5 bases). Germline values: CDR1 SQVTM, CDR2 ANQGSEA. The CDR3 consists of 15 residues. V lost 6 bases to trimming and J lost 7 bases, with 21 bases between them. CDR3 amino acids: CSVGGDRGSVEKLFF. As DNA, the CDR3 is TGCAGCGTGGGTGGGGATAGGGGTTCCGTTGAAAAACTGTTTTTT.

This sequence joins TRBV19 and TRBJ2-1; 9 nucleotides line up with TRBD1. V was pared by 2 bases and J by 9 bases, with 5 bases of the junction left unmatched. The CDR3 is 14 amino acids. The germline CDR1 and CDR2 sequences are LNHDA and SQIVND (reference sequence). In DNA form, the CDR3 reads TGTGCCAGTAGTATATTTCGACAGGGGGTTGAGCAGTTCTTC. It translates to CASSIFRQGVEQFF.

V gene TRBV6-6 combines with J gene TRBJ2-3, with 8 bases matching TRBD2. Germline-derived CDR1 and CDR2 are MNHNY and SVGAGI (reference sequence). This CDR3 spans 16 amino acids. V lost 0 bases and J lost 6; bases outside the gene matches: 8. CDR3 protein: CASSYSPAGAGDTQYF. In DNA, the CDR3 is TGTGCCAGCAGTTACTCCCCAGCGGGAGCTGGGGATACGCAGTATTTT.

V usage is TRBV4-2 and J usage is TRBJ1-5; weak D call: TRBD1 (6 bases). CDR1 LGHNA and CDR2 YNFKEQ come from the germline V gene. V was shortened by 1 base and J by 5 bases, with 15 bases between the two germline ends. The CDR3 is 16 residues long. The CDR3 region has the DNA TGTGCCAGCAGCCAAGGAGGCAGGGGTGCAGATCAGCCCCAGCATTTT. Translated, it gives CASSQGGRGADQPQHF.

The gene calls are TRBV27 and TRBJ2-2; D call uncertain. Trimming shortened V by 4 bases and J by 3 bases, and 6 bases separated the two germline ends. Per germline, CDR1 MNHEY and CDR2 SMNVEV (reference sequence). This CDR3 is built from 13 residues. This CDR3 is CASSSSYTGELFF. The CDR3 coding sequence is TGTGCCAGCAGTTCGTCGTACACCGGGGAGCTGTTTTTT.

J is TRBJ2-2 and V is TRBV19; D is perhaps TRBD1 (7 bases). Germline CDR1 reads LNHDA; CDR2 reads SQIVND (reference sequence). V shed 5 bases and J shed 5 bases, with 18 bases lying between them. The CDR3 length is 16 residues. The CDR3 nucleotides read TGTGCCAGTAGTCTTATTCTGGCAGGGGGGACCGGGGAGCTGTTTTTT. Protein sequence: CASSLILAGGTGELFF.

This rearrangement joins TRBV18 to TRBJ1-1; 7 nucleotides match TRBD1. Trimming removed 3 bases from V and 8 bases from J; junction bases left unmatched: 6. Germline CDR1 reads KGHSH; CDR2 reads LQKENI. The CDR3 extends over 13 amino acids. The CDR3 loop is CASSPGVDREAFF. CDR3 nucleotide sequence: TGTGCCAGCTCACCGGGAGTGGACAGGGAAGCTTTCTTT. Based on the CDR3 plus reference TRBV18 and TRBJ1-1, the full variable domain is NAGVMQNPRHLVRRRGQEARLRCSPMKGHSHVYWYRQLPEEGLKFMVYLQKENIIDESGMPKERFSAEFPKEGPSILRIQQVVRGDSAAYFCASSPGVDREAFFGQGTRLTVV.

The CDR3 DNA sequence: TGTGCCAGCAGTGCTGGAGGTTATGAAAAACTGTTTTTT. The encoded protein is CASSAGGYEKLFF. The chain recombines TRBV6-1 with TRBJ1-4; no reliable D call. Deletions cut 4 bases from V and 6 bases from J, with 9 bases between. The CDR3 is made up of 13 amino acids. Germline CDR1 reads MNHNS; CDR2 reads SASEGT.